Each of the 27 T cell receptor beta chains below was sequenced from the same sample in a study of T cells in women clearing cervical HPV infection. The repertoire was sequenced with immunoSEQ multiplex PCR; TCRdb's copy has only in-frame clones and lacks some. The listing records around 25,000 clones. Sequencing used blood buffy coat. The source is a woman aged 18 to 75 with a cervical HPV16 infection that either progressed to CIN3+ or cleared (not recorded which).

As concerns this clone: The sequenced fragment ends 3 residues before the CDR3 boundary, so the rest is inferred from the germline J gene. The chain joins TRBV29-1 to TRBJ1-2, with unresolved D. This CDR3 is built from 14 residues. V was shortened by 3 bases and J by 6 bases, with 17 bases between the two germline ends. Germline values: CDR1 SQVTM, CDR2 ANQGSEA. CDR3 DNA (partial): TGCAGCGTTGATCCCCGCGGTGTCAACAATGGC. This sequence encodes CSVDPRGVNNG. The full-length CDR3 reads as CSVDPRGVNNGYTF.

Notes on this clone: The CDR3 end is not reached by the read, which stops 3 residues before it; the germline J gene fills it in. V usage is TRBV20-1 and J usage is TRBJ2-7; 9 bases match TRBD2. The CDR3 loop spans 15 amino acids. Germline V gene lookup returns CDR1 DFQATT and CDR2 SNEGSKA (reference sequence). The junction had 9 bases not matched to a gene; V was cut back by 5 bases and J by 1 base. The covered CDR3 bases are TGCAGTGCTTCGGATAGCGGGAGACTTTCCTACGAG. Translating gives CSASDSGRLSYE. The full CDR3 sequence reads CSASDSGRLSYEQYF.

As concerns this clone: The DNA ends 3 residues before the CDR3 does, and the rest of the CDR3 is filled in from the germline J gene. V usage is TRBV5-1 and J usage is TRBJ2-3, with D tentatively TRBD1 (5 bases). The CDR3 loop spans 13 amino acids. CDR1 is SGHRS and CDR2 is YFSETQ in the germline V gene. Trimming pared 5 bases from V and 1 base from J, leaving 8 bases between. The sequenced part of the CDR3 DNA is TGCGCCAGCAGAGGGGTAGGCACAGATACG. This codes for CASRGVGTDT. The full CDR3 reads CASRGVGTDTQYF.

Details on this clone: Read coverage stops 3 residues before the CDR3 terminus; the germline J gene supplies the remainder. V gene TRBV6-2 or TRBV6-3 combines with J gene TRBJ1-1, with D unresolved. The CDR3 has 14 amino acids. The germline V gene has CDR1 MNHEY and CDR2 SVGEGT. V gave up 2 bases and J gave up 1 base, with 8 bases separating them. CDR3 protein: CASSYIHRNTEAFF. Incomplete CDR3 DNA: TGTGCCAGCAGTTACATACACCGGAACACTGAA.

Concerning this clone itself: The read ends 3 residues shy of where the CDR3 ends; the end is completed using the germline J gene. The chain links TRBV7-9 to TRBJ2-3, with D possibly being TRBD1 (7 bases). The CDR3 is 15 amino acids. Germline CDR1 is SEHNR and CDR2 is FQNEAQ (reference sequence). Trimming shortened V by 3 bases and J by 2 bases, and 12 bases separated the two germline ends. The DNA read from the CDR3 is TGTGCCAGCAGCTTGGGGGGACAGTTCACAGATACG. Translated, it gives CASSLGGQFTDT. The full-length CDR3 reads as CASSLGGQFTDTQYF.

Turning to this clone: The read comes to an end 3 residues before the CDR3 does, leaving the germline J gene to fill in the end. The chain uses TRBV20-1 and TRBJ2-2; possibly TRBD1 for D (6 bases). CDR1 is DFQATT and CDR2 is SNEGSKA in the germline V gene (reference sequence). This CDR3 is 16 amino acids long. The V and J ends lost 1 base and 0 bases respectively, with 12 bases between them. The CDR3 DNA, read in part, is TGCAGTGCTAGAGCCCAACCAGGGGCGAACACCGGGGAG. Its protein product is CSARAQPGANTGE. The whole CDR3 region reads CSARAQPGANTGELFF.

As to this clone: Read coverage stops 3 residues before the CDR3 terminus; the germline J gene supplies the remainder. The chain combines TRBV20-1 with TRBJ2-5; 11 nucleotides agree with TRBD2. The V segment lost 4 bases and the J segment 0 bases; nucleotides outside the gene matches: 7. Germline assignment: CDR1 DFQATT and CDR2 SNEGSKA (reference sequence). The CDR3 sequence is 16 residues long. The CDR3 protein is CSAKGLAETYQETQYF. Incomplete CDR3 DNA: TGCAGTGCTAAGGGACTAGCGGAGACGTACCAAGAGACC.

Notes on this clone: Coverage ceases 3 residues before the CDR3 finishes, and the germline J gene fills in the end. V gene TRBV6-2 or TRBV6-3 combines with J gene TRBJ1-5; 7 bases line up with TRBD1. The V segment lost 6 bases and the J segment 1 base; nucleotides outside the gene matches: 6. The CDR3 spans 15 residues. The germline CDR1 and CDR2 sequences are MNHEY and SVGEGT. The CDR3 here is CASRVAGGSNQPQHF. The sequenced part of the CDR3 DNA is TGTGCCAGCAGGGTGGCAGGGGGGAGCAATCAGCCC.

As to this clone: The CDR3 extends 3 residues past the end of the read, so its final part is completed from the germline J gene. The chain combines TRBV7-3 with TRBJ2-2; 9 nucleotides match TRBD2. The V segment lost 6 bases and the J segment 6 bases; nucleotides outside the gene matches: 5. CDR1 is SGHTA, CDR2 FQGTGA, per germline. This CDR3 contains 14 residues. CDR3: CASRKTSGSGELFF. The covered CDR3 bases are TGTGCCAGCAGAAAAACTAGCGGGTCCGGGGAG.

CDR3: CASSLQGPYEQYF. The sequenced part of the CDR3 DNA is TGTGCCAGCAGCCTTCAGGGCCCCTACGAG. The chain carries TRBV7-8 and TRBJ2-7; D may be TRBD1 (5 bases). Coverage ceases 3 residues before the CDR3 finishes, and the germline J gene fills in the end. The CDR3 length is 13 residues. The V end lost 5 bases, the J end lost 2 bases, and 10 bases lay between the germline ends. The V gene's germline CDR1 is SGHVS and CDR2 FQNEAQ.

CDR3 DNA, as far as it was read: TGTGCCTGGAGTCGGGGGACAGGATCTTACGAG. Translated: CAWSRGTGSYE. The whole CDR3 reads CAWSRGTGSYEQYF. V is TRBV30 and J is TRBJ2-7; 8 bases map to TRBD1. The CDR3 is cut off 3 residues early in the read; its end comes from the germline J gene. Per the germline V gene, CDR1 is GTSNPN and CDR2 is SVGIG (reference sequence). V was clipped by 2 bases and J by 4 bases; unmatched bases: 7. The CDR3 covers 14 residues. The entire variable domain, with the rest obtained from reference TRBV30 and TRBJ2-7, is as follows: SQTIHQWPATLVQPVGSPLSLECTVEGTSNPNLYWYRQAAGRGLQLLFYSVGIGQISSEVPQNLSASRPQDRQFILSSKKLLLSDSGFYLCAWSRGTGSYEQYFGPGTRLTVT.

With regard to this clone: The observed sequence ends 3 residues before the CDR3 terminus, with the missing tail filled in from the germline J gene. The chain has TRBV7-3 and TRBJ2-2, with 7 bases that match TRBD2. Germline loops: CDR1 SGHTA, CDR2 FQGTGA. With V trimmed by 5 bases and J by 6 bases, 9 bases remained unmatched. This CDR3 comprises 15 residues. The sequenced part of the CDR3 DNA is TGTGCCAGCAGCCGCAGCGCGGGAGCCCCCGGGGAG. This sequence encodes CASSRSAGAPGE. The whole CDR3 region reads CASSRSAGAPGELFF.

Of note for this clone: The DNA ends 3 residues before the CDR3 does, and the rest of the CDR3 is filled in from the germline J gene. The chain combines TRBV18 with TRBJ2-7; 7 bases are shared with TRBD1. The CDR3 is 16 amino acids. V lost 6 bases, J lost 0 bases, and 11 bases stayed unmatched. Germline V gene lookup returns CDR1 KGHSH and CDR2 LQKENI. The DNA read from the CDR3 is TGTGCCAGCTCCCCCATGACACAGGGGAGCTCCTACGAG. Residues: CASSPMTQGSSYE. In full, the CDR3 is CASSPMTQGSSYEQYF. Full variable domain (rest looked up from reference TRBV18 and TRBJ2-7): NAGVMQNPRHLVRRRGQEARLRCSPMKGHSHVYWYRQLPEEGLKFMVYLQKENIIDESGMPKERFSAEFPKEGPSILRIQQVVRGDSAAYFCASSPMTQGSSYEQYFGPGTRLTVT.

Worth noting for this clone: From the germline J gene comes the end of the CDR3, since the read stops 3 residues before it. The genes are TRBV19 and TRBJ2-7, with D possibly being TRBD2 (7 bases). With 1 base removed from V and 2 bases from J, the gap between germline ends came to 12 bases. The CDR3 covers 15 residues. In germline, CDR1 is LNHDA, CDR2 SQIVND (reference sequence). The CDR3 bases that were read are TGTGCCAGTAGTATAGGTCGGGGGGCAACCTACGAG. Its protein is CASSIGRGATYE. The CDR3, in full, reads CASSIGRGATYEQYF.

About this clone: Its ends do not fully match the called genes, so a read error is possible. The read halts 3 residues ahead of the CDR3 end, with the missing end drawn from the germline J gene. The identical CDR3 is also encoded by other nucleotide sequences in the sample. The rearrangement joins TRBV29-1 to TRBJ1-3; 7 nucleotides align to TRBD1. CDR1 is SQVTM and CDR2 is ANQGSEA in the germline V gene. This CDR3 is 14 amino acids long. The CDR3 bases that were read are TGCAGCGTGGTAGCAGGGGGGTCTGGAAACACG. This sequence encodes CSVVAGGSGNT. Given in full, the CDR3 is CSVVAGGSGNTIYF.

Comment on this clone: The CDR3 extends 3 residues past the end of the read, so its final part is completed from the germline J gene. The chain couples TRBV5-1 to TRBJ2-1, with D perhaps TRBD1 or TRBD2 (7 bases each). Germline CDR1 is SGHRS and CDR2 is YFSETQ. This CDR3 has 15 amino acids. Trimming removed 5 bases at V and 2 bases at J, with 14 bases between. The chain's CDR3 is CASSGGRGPYNEQFF. The CDR3 bases that were read are TGCGCCAGCAGTGGTGGGAGGGGGCCCTACAATGAG.

Concerning this clone: The read terminates 3 residues ahead of where the CDR3 ends, so the germline J gene completes it. The chain combines TRBV6-2 or TRBV6-3 with TRBJ2-1; 9 positions agree with TRBD2. The CDR3 is made up of 15 amino acids. CDR1 and CDR2 (germline): MNHEY, SVGEGT. J gave up 4 bases and V 8 bases, and 9 bases lay outside the gene matches. CDR3 DNA, as far as it was read: TGTGCCAGCGGCGTAGGCCTAGCGGGATACAATGAG. Its protein product is CASGVGLAGYNE. The whole CDR3 protein reads CASGVGLAGYNEQFF.

Remarks on this clone: The read ends 3 residues shy of where the CDR3 ends; the end is completed using the germline J gene. This sequence joins TRBV18 and TRBJ2-3; TRBD1 is a possible D gene (6 bases). Between the trimmed V and J ends, which lost 3 bases and 3 bases, there was a span of 7 bases. The CDR3 totals 13 residues. Germline loops: CDR1 KGHSH, CDR2 LQKENI. CDR3 residues: CASSPQGTDTQYF. CDR3 DNA (partial): TGTGCCAGCTCACCGCAGGGGACAGATACG.

In the case of this clone: The observed sequence ends 3 residues before the CDR3 terminus, with the missing tail filled in from the germline J gene. The rearrangement joins TRBV19 to TRBJ1-3; no clear D. The CDR3 sequence is 12 residues long. CDR1 is LNHDA, CDR2 SQIVND, per germline (reference sequence). Deletions cut 6 bases from V and 4 bases from J, with 7 bases between. CDR3 bases read: TGTGCCAGTAGAGGCGGAGGAAACACC. Amino acids: CASRGGGNT. The complete CDR3 reads CASRGGGNTIYF.

Comments on this clone: Read coverage stops 3 residues before the CDR3 terminus; the germline J gene supplies the remainder. The chain couples TRBV18 to TRBJ1-2, with a tentative D call TRBD1 (6 bases). There are 13 residues in the CDR3. CDR1 is KGHSH, CDR2 LQKENI, per germline. V was pared by 6 bases and J by 3 bases, with 11 bases between. The CDR3 DNA, read in part, is TGTGCCAGCTCCCCCCAGGGGTACTATGGC. As protein: CASSPQGYYG. The full CDR3 is CASSPQGYYGYTF.

Points on this clone: The read ends 3 residues early relative to the CDR3; the germline J gene fills the gap. The chain joins TRBV6-2 or TRBV6-3 to TRBJ2-3; 8 bases align to TRBD1. Per germline, CDR1 MNHEY and CDR2 SVGEGT. The CDR3 extends over 15 amino acids. The CDR3 region is CASSWTGLTSQPQYF. The covered CDR3 bases are TGTGCCAGCAGTTGGACAGGGTTAACTAGTCAGCCG.

Note on this clone: Read sequence stops 3 residues before the CDR3 end, and the germline J gene provides the missing end. This rearrangement joins TRBV7-9 to TRBJ2-3; possibly TRBD1 or TRBD2 for D (6 bases each). This CDR3 contains 15 residues. Germline V gene data show CDR1 as SEHNR and CDR2 as FQNEAQ (reference sequence). The DNA read from the CDR3 is TGTGCCAGCAGCCGCGGAGGGGCAGGCGGACAGCCG. This codes for CASSRGGAGGQP. The full CDR3 protein reads CASSRGGAGGQPQYF.

About this clone: The observed sequence ends 3 residues before the CDR3 terminus, with the missing tail filled in from the germline J gene. This sequence joins TRBV7-3 and TRBJ2-1; 7 nucleotides align to TRBD1. There are 14 residues in the CDR3. The germline V gene has CDR1 SGHTA and CDR2 FQGTGA. Losses at the gene ends were 4 bases for V and 6 bases for J; bases not matched to a gene: 6. The covered CDR3 bases are TGTGCCAGCAGCTCTGGACAGGTTGGCAATGAG. This encodes CASSSGQVGNE. In full, the CDR3 reads CASSSGQVGNEQFF.

Notes on this clone: The read stops 3 residues short of the end of the CDR3; the missing end is completed from the germline J gene. V is TRBV7-9 and J is TRBJ1-2; possibly TRBD1 for D (6 bases). The CDR3 has 12 residues. Germline V gives CDR1 SEHNR, CDR2 FQNEAQ (reference sequence). The covered CDR3 bases are TGTGCCAGCAGCCCCCAGGAGGGGGAC. Translated, it gives CASSPQEGD. The entire CDR3 is CASSPQEGDYTF.

Comment on this clone: The read gets to within 3 residues of the CDR3 end, and the germline J gene fills in the rest. The V and J genes are TRBV7-7 and TRBJ2-7, with TRBD1 matching 9 bases. The V gene end was trimmed by 6 bases and the J gene end by 5 bases; junction bases not matched to a gene: 5. This CDR3 contains 13 residues. Germline lookup yields CDR1 SSHAT and CDR2 FNYEAQ (reference sequence). CDR3 in amino acids: CASSTDRGHEQYF. The CDR3 bases that were read are TGTGCCAGCAGTACGGACAGGGGCCACGAG.

Details on this clone: Read sequence stops 3 residues before the CDR3 end, and the germline J gene provides the missing end. The V call is TRBV2, the J call TRBJ2-2, with TRBD2 matching 7 bases. CDR3 size: 15 residues. V shed 8 bases, J shed 5 bases, and the junction held 11 bases outside the gene matches. Germline assignment: CDR1 SNHLY and CDR2 FYNNEI. This chain's CDR3 is CASVWSWEGTGELFF. CDR3 bases read: TGTGCCAGCGTTTGGTCGTGGGAGGGGACCGGGGAG.

With respect to this clone: The read stops 3 residues short of the end of the CDR3; the missing end is completed from the germline J gene. The rearrangement joins TRBV7-9 to TRBJ2-3; TRBD2 matches 9 bases. CDR3 length: 14 residues. Germline CDR1 SEHNR, CDR2 FQNEAQ (reference sequence). The part of the CDR3 DNA that was read is TGTGCCAGCAGCTCTAGCGGGATCCAAGAGACG. As protein: CASSSSGIQET. The full CDR3 protein reads CASSSSGIQETQYF.